What follows describes a single TCR beta chain. Germline CDR1 and CDR2: SEHNR and FQNEAQ (reference sequence). The length of the CDR3 is 14 residues. Trimming took 3 bases from V and 7 from J; bases not matched to a gene: 6. This entry comes from a study of shared clonotypes between healthy human individuals. Study as a whole: Participating donors consisted of two women and three men aged 18 to 49. There were three CD4 naive, three CD4 memory, two CD8 naive and one CD8 memory plates per donor.

Original handling: ImmunoSEQ sequences covered only the junction and lacked quality scores; filtering therefore differed. Generated by immunoSEQ multiplex PCR, the TCRdb table keeps only in-frame clones and is missing some. The DNA was the basis for D and trimming; V, J and clone size are from that table. The sample has some 550,000 clones, around 97% seen once. This TCR derives from a woman in her twenties or thirties in good health. The specimen sequenced was naive CD4+ T cells sorted from blood. The subset: CD45RA+ positively selected. V usage is TRBV7-9 and J usage is TRBJ1-2, with 9 bases matching TRBD1. The CDR3, as DNA: TGTGCCAGCAGCTTTCATACAGGGGGCTCTGGCTACACCTTC. Amino acid sequence: CASSFHTGGSGYTF.